One and the same sample provided the 28 T cell receptor beta chains below, sequenced in a study of blood T cell repertoires in COVID-19. The assay was immunoSEQ multiplex PCR, and TCRdb's table has in-frame clones only and misses some. The sample has roughly 73,000 clones; more than 80% are singletons. Material for sequencing was peripheral blood. The origin of the receptors is a woman between 70 and 85 years old with acute or convalescent COVID-19.

This clone has only a few counts. J is TRBJ2-3 and V is TRBV7-3; the D gene is possibly TRBD2 (6 bases). The CDR3 is 16 amino acids. V dropped 5 bases and J dropped 2 bases, with 17 bases sitting between them. The germline gives CDR1 SGHTA, CDR2 FQGTGA. DNA for the CDR3: TGTGCCAGCAGCCCAGCGGTGGGGGGATTCACAGATACGCAGTATTTT. Encoded protein: CASSPAVGGFTDTQYF. The complete variable domain, with remaining parts taken from reference TRBV7-3 and TRBJ2-3, reads GAGVSQTPSNKVTEKGKYVELRCDPISGHTALYWYRQSLGQGPEFLIYFQGTGAADDSGLPNDRFFAVRPEGSVSTLKIQRTERGDSAVYLCASSPAVGGFTDTQYFGPGTRLTVL.

The chain combines TRBV27 with TRBJ2-5; 14 bases fit TRBD2. With 8 bases clipped from V and 4 bases from J, the junction kept 3 bases outside the gene matches. From germline, CDR1 is MNHEY and CDR2 SMNVEV (reference sequence). The CDR3 is 14 amino acids. The chain's CDR3 is CASGTSGRGETQYF. Here the CDR3 DNA reads TGTGCCAGCGGGACTAGCGGGAGAGGAGAGACCCAGTACTTC.

This chain links TRBV5-8 with TRBJ2-5; TRBD2 matches 9 bases. Trimming took 3 bases from V and 4 from J; bases not matched to a gene: 7. CDR3 length: 15 amino acids. Germline assignment: CDR1 SGHTS and CDR2 YDEGEE. In nucleotides, the CDR3 is TGTGCCAGCAGCTCGACCGGGACTAGCAGAGAGACCCAGTACTTC. This encodes CASSSTGTSRETQYF.

The chain links TRBV27 to TRBJ1-1; TRBD1 is a possible D gene (5 bases). CDR1 and CDR2 (germline): MNHEY, SMNVEV (reference sequence). CDR3 length equals 13 residues. The germline V and J ends were trimmed by 5 bases and 4 bases, with 11 bases remaining between them. The CDR3 loop is CASSAWGGTEAFF. CDR3 in DNA: TGTGCCAGCAGTGCTTGGGGGGGCACTGAAGCTTTCTTT.

This clone was counted once. The J gene is TRBJ2-2, the V gene TRBV11-3; 11 bases are shared with TRBD2. CDR1 SGHNT and CDR2 YENEEA come from the germline V gene. The CDR3 covers 15 residues. Unmatched junction bases numbered 7, after V lost 5 bases and J lost 8 bases. The CDR3 nucleotides are TGTGCCAGCAGCCGTAGCGGGAGGGATAAAGGGGAGCTGTTTTTT. Translation gives CASSRSGRDKGELFF.

The V and J genes are TRBV18 and TRBJ1-5; D remains unclear. The ends were cut back, 5 bases at V and 0 bases at J, with 8 bases in the middle. Germline CDR1 KGHSH, CDR2 LQKENI. The CDR3 covers 14 residues. CDR3 sequence: CASSTEVSNQPQHF. In DNA form, the CDR3 reads TGTGCCAGCTCAACTGAGGTTAGCAATCAGCCCCAGCATTTT.

The chain uses TRBV5-1 and TRBJ1-2; a weak D match, TRBD1 (5 bases). CDR3 length: 16 amino acids. Germline CDR1 SGHRS, CDR2 YFSETQ. The V and J ends lost 4 bases and 0 bases respectively, with 16 bases between them. The CDR3 sequence is CASSPGPRGANYGYTF. The CDR3, as DNA: TGCGCCAGCAGCCCCGGACCTCGGGGGGCTAACTATGGCTACACCTTC.

The V gene is TRBV19, the J gene TRBJ2-3, with 8 positions matching TRBD2. From germline, CDR1 is LNHDA and CDR2 SQIVND (reference sequence). The CDR3 length is 13 residues. The DNA of the CDR3 is TGTGCAGTTCGAGCGGGAGTCACAGATACGCAGTATTTT. Protein: CAVRAGVTDTQYF.

The chain links TRBV5-1 to TRBJ1-3, with D unclear. The germline V gene has CDR1 SGHRS and CDR2 YFSETQ. The CDR3 loop spans 15 amino acids. V lost 5 bases to trimming and J lost 4 bases, with 16 bases between them. CDR3 in amino acids: CASRPQEGAGNTIYF. The CDR3 DNA follows: TGCGCCAGCAGGCCCCAGGAGGGCGCGGGAAACACCATATATTTT. The variable domain in full, completed from reference TRBV5-1 and TRBJ1-3, reads KAGVTQTPRYLIKTRGQQVTLSCSPISGHRSVSWYQQTPGQGLQFLFEYFSETQRNKGNFPGRFSGRQFSNSRSEMNVSTLELGDSALYLCASRPQEGAGNTIYFGEGSWLTVV.

For the CDR3, the DNA is TGCGCCAGCAGCCAAGACGACAGGTCCTTCTACGAGCAGTACTTC. Protein product: CASSQDDRSFYEQYF. The genes are TRBV4-1 and TRBJ2-7, with a possible D match to TRBD1 (6 bases). The germline CDR1 and CDR2 sequences are MGHRA and YSYEKL. The V and J ends lost 0 bases and 3 bases respectively, with 12 bases between them. The CDR3 runs to 15 residues.

The chain combines TRBV28 with TRBJ1-5; TRBD1 matches 7 bases. The V segment lost 7 bases and the J segment 3 bases; nucleotides outside the gene matches: 12. The CDR3 length is 16 residues. Per germline, CDR1 MDHEN and CDR2 SYDVKM. The CDR3, as DNA: TGTGCCAGCACCCTAGGGGGCGGCAGTTTCAATCAGCCCCAGCATTTT. Protein sequence: CASTLGGGSFNQPQHF.

This clone was seen once. The V gene is TRBV18, the J gene TRBJ1-2; D remains ambiguous. CDR1 and CDR2 from the germline V gene are KGHSH and LQKENI. V dropped 5 bases and J dropped 6 bases, with 16 bases sitting between them. The CDR3 runs to 14 residues. CDR3 sequence reads: CASSVNLAEHGYTF. CDR3 coding DNA: TGTGCCAGCTCAGTTAACCTGGCGGAGCATGGCTACACCTTC.

The rearrangement joins TRBV18 to TRBJ2-5; 11 bases map to TRBD2. The trim removed 3 bases at V and 4 bases at J, leaving 4 bases unmatched. This CDR3 has 15 residues. The germline V gene encodes CDR1 KGHSH and CDR2 LQKENI. CDR3 coding DNA: TGTGCCAGCTCACCCACTGGACTAGCGGGAGAGACCCAGTACTTC. The encoded protein is CASSPTGLAGETQYF.

This clone was counted between two and nine times. This sample also contains other DNA sequences that code for the same CDR3. The V gene is TRBV12-3 or TRBV12-4, the J gene TRBJ2-7; perhaps TRBD1 as D (5 bases). The CDR3 has 12 residues. V was trimmed by 5 bases and J by 3 bases, leaving 8 bases between them. The CDR3 loop is CASSPQGYEQYF. CDR3 nucleotides: TGTGCCAGCAGTCCTCAGGGCTACGAGCAGTACTTC.

The V call is TRBV7-6, the J call TRBJ1-1; TRBD1 is a possible D gene (5 bases). Germline assignment: CDR1 SGHVS and CDR2 FNYEAQ. The CDR3 is 16 residues long. V lost 1 base and J lost 1, with 13 bases in between. The CDR3 here is CASSLVGRASNTEAFF. Here the CDR3 DNA reads TGTGCCAGCAGCTTAGTAGGCAGGGCTTCGAACACTGAAGCTTTCTTT.

The CDR3 reads CSASLASGMYEQYF. Written as DNA, the CDR3 is TGCAGTGCTAGTTTAGCTAGCGGGATGTACGAGCAGTACTTC. The genes are TRBV20-1 and TRBJ2-7; the match to TRBD2 covers 9 bases. Germline values: CDR1 DFQATT, CDR2 SNEGSKA (reference sequence). The V and J ends lost 3 bases and 4 bases, in that order; junction bases with no gene match: 7. The CDR3 loop spans 14 amino acids.

The chain employs TRBV16 and TRBJ1-1; 10 nucleotides line up with TRBD1. Looked up from germline, CDR1 is KGHSY and CDR2 is FQNENV. There are 16 residues in the CDR3. V lost 4 bases and J lost 6; bases outside the gene matches: 11. The CDR3 DNA reads TGTGCCAGCAGCCGACAGCTACTAGGGACAGGGGCTGAAGCTTTCTTT. Amino acids: CASSRQLLGTGAEAFF.

This sequence joins TRBV18 and TRBJ1-4, with TRBD1 as a possible D gene (5 bases). V lost 5 bases, J lost 3 bases, and 7 bases lay in between. The CDR3 totals 13 residues. CDR1 and CDR2 from the germline V gene are KGHSH and LQKENI. CDR3 coding DNA: TGTGCCAGCTCAGACAGTTCTAATGAAAAACTGTTTTTT. Translated, it gives CASSDSSNEKLFF. Full variable domain (rest looked up from reference TRBV18 and TRBJ1-4): NAGVMQNPRHLVRRRGQEARLRCSPMKGHSHVYWYRQLPEEGLKFMVYLQKENIIDESGMPKERFSAEFPKEGPSILRIQQVVRGDSAAYFCASSDSSNEKLFFGSGTQLSVL.

The gene calls are TRBV4-1 and TRBJ2-1, with 9 bases aligning to TRBD1. V shed 2 bases, J shed 4 bases, and the junction held 6 bases outside the gene matches. CDR3 length: 16 residues. The V gene's germline CDR1 is MGHRA and CDR2 YSYEKL. The CDR3 loop is CASSQPRTGVYNEQFF. In nucleotides, the CDR3 is TGCGCCAGCAGCCAACCAAGGACAGGGGTATACAATGAGCAGTTCTTC.

The J gene is TRBJ1-1, the V gene TRBV29-1; TRBD1 is a possible D gene (6 bases). The CDR3 runs to 11 residues. Germline CDR1 is SQVTM and CDR2 is ANQGSEA. V dropped 6 bases and J dropped 5 bases, with 10 bases sitting between them. Here the CDR3 reads CSVYRATEAFF. DNA of the CDR3: TGCAGCGTCTACAGGGCGACTGAAGCTTTCTTT. The full variable domain, rest sourced from reference TRBV29-1 and TRBJ1-1, is SAVISQKPSRDICQRGTSLTIQCQVDSQVTMMFWYRQQPGQSLTLIATANQGSEATYESGFVIDKFPISRPNLTFSTLTVSNMSPEDSSIYLCSVYRATEAFFGQGTRLTVV.

This clone appeared a few times. The rearrangement uses TRBV7-3 and TRBJ1-1, with 7 bases matching TRBD1. V lost 4 bases and J lost 5; bases outside the gene matches: 16. Germline assignment: CDR1 SGHTA and CDR2 FQGTGA. This CDR3 contains 17 residues. The CDR3 bases are TGTGCCAGCAGCTCCCGGGGGCACACAGGGGCGGAAACTGAAGCTTTCTTT. It codes for CASSSRGHTGAETEAFF.

The chain has TRBV5-1 and TRBJ2-7, with 9 nucleotides matching TRBD1. CDR1 SGHRS and CDR2 YFSETQ come from the germline V gene. V lost 4 bases and J lost 4; bases outside the gene matches: 6. CDR3 length: 14 residues. CDR3 DNA: TGCGCCAGCAGCCCTCCGGGACAGGGTTACGAGCAGTACTTC. Translation: CASSPPGQGYEQYF.

This clone came up once. The V and J genes are TRBV6-1 and TRBJ1-1; TRBD1 might be the D (5 bases). The germline CDR1 and CDR2 sequences are MNHNS and SASEGT. The CDR3 spans 14 residues. The ends were cut back, 0 bases at V and 6 bases at J, with 11 bases in the middle. The DNA for the CDR3 is TGTGCCAGCAGTGAAGCAGCAGGGTTCCCTGAAGCTTTCTTT. Protein product: CASSEAAGFPEAFF.

This clone occurred once. J is TRBJ2-1 and V is TRBV18, with 15 bases that match TRBD2. With V trimmed by 5 bases and J by 2 bases, 10 bases remained unmatched. Germline V CDR1 and CDR2: KGHSH, LQKENI. The CDR3 sequence is 19 residues long. The CDR3 sequence: CASSILRTSGRGAYNEQFF. The CDR3 DNA reads as TGTGCCAGCTCAATCCTTCGGACTAGCGGGAGGGGAGCCTACAATGAGCAGTTCTTC.

The chain is built from TRBV28 and TRBJ1-1, with a weak D call TRBD1 (6 bases). V lost 7 bases to trimming and J lost 6 bases, with 15 bases between them. The CDR3 contains 13 residues. Per the germline V gene, CDR1 is MDHEN and CDR2 is SYDVKM. The CDR3 nucleotides read TGTGCCAGCAAAGTACAGGGAAGGCCTGAAGCTTTCTTT. It is translated as CASKVQGRPEAFF.

The chain combines TRBV5-1 with TRBJ2-4, with D possibly being TRBD1 (6 bases). The length of the CDR3 is 16 residues. Trimming took off 4 bases at V and 0 bases at J, with 14 bases between the two ends. Germline CDR1 and CDR2: SGHRS and YFSETQ. The CDR3 spells CASSQTGILAKNIQYF. In nucleotides, the CDR3 is TGCGCCAGCAGCCAGACAGGTATCTTAGCCAAAAACATTCAGTACTTC.

This clone has a single count. This chain connects TRBV7-2 to TRBJ2-1; D not resolved. The CDR3 consists of 14 residues. From germline, CDR1 is SGHTA and CDR2 FQGNSA. Trimming took off 2 bases at V and 5 bases at J, with 10 bases between the two ends. CDR3 amino acids: CASSLKLGHNEQFF. CDR3 in DNA: TGTGCCAGCAGCTTAAAGTTGGGCCACAATGAGCAGTTCTTC.

The chain has TRBV11-2 and TRBJ1-2; TRBD1 matches at 8 bases. Germline V gene data show CDR1 as SGHAT and CDR2 as FQNNGV. Trimming took 1 base from V and 7 from J; bases not matched to a gene: 11. This CDR3 spans 16 amino acids. The CDR3 spells CASSLAGFDRGRGYTF. CDR3 nucleotides: TGTGCCAGCAGCTTAGCAGGCTTCGACAGGGGTCGTGGCTACACCTTC.